The rows below give T cell receptor beta chains drawn from one sample of a study of identical twins. TCRdb reprocessed the 5' RACE reads via MiXCR and lists one record per CDR3 protein. This table has 250,000 to 350,000 distinct CDR3 sequences, under 9% appearing once. This sample also appeared in a second study, on yellow fever vaccine responses in identical twins.

The specimen sequenced was memory (CD45RO+) T cells sorted from blood. The receptors come from a woman aged 18-35 years in good health. Each CDR3 is given with its conserved first and last residue. Fields, in order: clone size, D gene, V gene, J gene, CDR3 protein, CDR3 DNA. A D gene is named only where the DNA matches it firmly. Size tells how often a clone was seen (once, few, many) or the class of an expanded clone, and some rows leave it out.

size: few; D: .; V: TRBV20-1; J: TRBJ2-2; CDR3: CSARGDRRTGELFF; DNA: TGCAGTGCTAGAGGTGACAGGCGCACCGGGGAGCTGTTTTTT
size: .; D: TRBD2; V: TRBV18; J: TRBJ2-7; CDR3: CASSPGRASGDEQYF; DNA: TGTGCCAGCTCACCAGGCCGGGCCAGCGGGGACGAGCAGTACTTC
size: few; D: TRBD2; V: TRBV7-6; J: TRBJ2-5; CDR3: CASSLGGTSGSEETQYF; DNA: TGTGCCAGCAGCTTAGGGGGGACTAGCGGGAGTGAAGAGACCCAGTACTTC
size: many; D: .; V: TRBV6-1; J: TRBJ1-1; CDR3: CASIRGDTEAFF; DNA: TGTGCCAGCATCCGGGGGGACACTGAAGCTTTCTTT
size: .; D: TRBD1; V: TRBV6-1; J: TRBJ1-1; CDR3: CASPDRGTGGAFF; DNA: TGTGCCAGCCCCGATCGGGGGACAGGGGGAGCTTTCTTT
size: many; D: .; V: TRBV6-1; J: TRBJ2-5; CDR3: CASSKEIQETQYF; DNA: TGTGCCAGCAGTAAAGAAATCCAAGAGACCCAGTACTTC
size: .; D: .; V: TRBV3-1; J: TRBJ1-1; CDR3: CASSPGLRRRTEAFF; DNA: TGTGCCAGCAGCCCAGGACTGAGGCGTCGGACTGAAGCTTTCTTT
size: many; D: TRBD2; V: TRBV28; J: TRBJ2-7; CDR3: CASSSPGLAGYEQYF; DNA: TGTGCCAGCAGTTCCCCGGGACTAGCGGGGTACGAGCAGTACTTC
size: .; D: TRBD1; V: TRBV11-3; J: TRBJ2-5; CDR3: CASSLGQGVGETQYF; DNA: TGTGCCAGCAGCTTAGGCCAGGGGGTCGGAGAGACCCAGTACTTC
size: .; D: .; V: TRBV7-8; J: TRBJ2-7; CDR3: CASSHTPPGSGHTYEQYF; DNA: TGTGCCAGCAGCCACACCCCCCCGGGCTCCGGACATACCTACGAGCAGTACTTC
size: few; D: TRBD1; V: TRBV28; J: TRBJ2-1; CDR3: CASTHQGGTGARNEQFF; DNA: TGTGCCAGCACCCACCAAGGCGGGACAGGGGCTCGGAATGAGCAGTTCTTC
size: .; D: .; V: TRBV12-3/TRBV12-4; J: TRBJ2-2; CDR3: CASSLAWGVKVGELFF; DNA: TGTGCCAGCAGTTTAGCTTGGGGGGTTAAAGTCGGGGAGCTGTTTTTT
size: .; D: .; V: TRBV5-1; J: TRBJ1-4; CDR3: CASSLGDGATNEKLFF; DNA: TGCGCCAGCAGCTTGGGGGACGGGGCGACCAATGAAAAACTGTTTTTT
size: .; D: .; V: TRBV12-3/TRBV12-4; J: TRBJ2-3; CDR3: CASSLEASTGTDTQYF; DNA: TGTGCCAGCAGTTTAGAGGCCAGTACTGGCACAGATACGCAGTATTTT
size: many; D: .; V: TRBV5-1; J: TRBJ1-1; CDR3: CASSSSAGKAFF; DNA: TGCGCCAGCAGCTCGTCTGCGGGAAAAGCTTTCTTT
size: .; D: .; V: TRBV5-1; J: TRBJ1-6; CDR3: CASSLVDRTGPLHF; DNA: TGCGCCAGCAGCTTGGTAGACAGGACGGGTCCCCTCCACTTT
size: many; D: TRBD2; V: TRBV6-5; J: TRBJ2-7; CDR3: CASSYRGRDEQYF; DNA: TGTGCCAGCAGTTACCGGGGGAGGGACGAGCAGTACTTC